This T cell receptor (beta chain) was obtained from a study of OX40 agonist ivuxolimab in advanced cancers. The germline V gene encodes CDR1 SEHNR and CDR2 FQNEAQ (reference sequence). V was cut by 11 bases and J by 3 bases, with 11 bases left in between. CDR3 length equals 12 residues. Study results and limitations: Doses of 0.1 to 3.0 mg/kg were accompanied by clonal expansion of CD4+ and CD8+ blood T cells by week 6.

Profiled with immunoSEQ multiplex PCR; TCRdb holds only in-frame clones, not every one. The table has over 45,000 clones, 82% seen once. A note on this clone: Its antigen remains unidentified.

Sequencing used CD4+ or CD8+ T cells sorted from blood, obtained in a trial of the OX40 agonist ivuxolimab. This clonotype originated in an adult with an advanced solid tumor such as melanoma, head and neck, liver or kidney cancer. The chain has TRBV7-9 and TRBJ1-5; D gene uncertain. The chain's CDR3 is CASGVYNQPQHF. DNA of the CDR3: TGTGCCTCTGGGGTTTACAATCAGCCCCAGCATTTT.